The present T cell receptor (beta chain) was sequenced within a study of cytomegalovirus exposure and HLA in healthy donors. The CDR3 contains 17 residues. Germline-derived CDR1 and CDR2 are LNHDA and SQIVND (reference sequence). Germline trimming cut 2 bases from V and 2 bases from J; bases unmatched to any gene: 8. Vbeta (60) and Jbeta (13) primers were used in the PCR. Data came from immunoSEQ multiplex PCR; TCRdb stores just in-frame clones and leaves some out. The repertoire holds about 100,000 clones, with 60% to 80% as singletons. The sequencing sample was made of PBMCs. The chain combines TRBV19 with TRBJ1-3; 8 bases are a match to TRBD1. The TCR sequence derives from a woman aged 55-75 years in good health and CMV-seropositive. CDR3 sequence reads: CASSILGQVGPGNTIYF. The CDR3, as DNA: TGTGCCAGTAGTATACTGGGACAGGTCGGACCTGGAAACACCATATATTTT.